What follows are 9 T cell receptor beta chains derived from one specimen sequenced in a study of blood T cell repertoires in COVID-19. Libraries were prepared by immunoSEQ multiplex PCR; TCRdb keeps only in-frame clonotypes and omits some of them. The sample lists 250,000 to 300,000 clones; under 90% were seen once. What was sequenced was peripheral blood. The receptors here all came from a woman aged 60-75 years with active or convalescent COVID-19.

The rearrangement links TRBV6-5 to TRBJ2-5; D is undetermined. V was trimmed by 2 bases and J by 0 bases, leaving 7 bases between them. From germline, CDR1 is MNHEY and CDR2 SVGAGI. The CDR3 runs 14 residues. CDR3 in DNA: TGTGCCAGCAGTTACACTACGTACCAAGAGACCCAGTACTTC. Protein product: CASSYTTYQETQYF.

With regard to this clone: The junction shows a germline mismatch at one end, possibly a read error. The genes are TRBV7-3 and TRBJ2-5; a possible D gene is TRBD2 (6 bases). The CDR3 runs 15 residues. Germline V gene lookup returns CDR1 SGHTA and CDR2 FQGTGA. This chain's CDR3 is CASSLTGTSLETQYF. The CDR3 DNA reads TGTGCCAGCAGCCTAACGGGCACTAGCCTAGAGACCCAGTACTTC. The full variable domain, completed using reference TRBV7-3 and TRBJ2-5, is GAGVSQTPSNKVTEKGKYVELRCDPISGHTALYWYRQSLGQGPEFLIYFQGTGAADDSGLPNDRFFAVRPEGSVSTLKIQRTERGDSAVYLCASSLTGTSLETQYFGPGTRLLVL.

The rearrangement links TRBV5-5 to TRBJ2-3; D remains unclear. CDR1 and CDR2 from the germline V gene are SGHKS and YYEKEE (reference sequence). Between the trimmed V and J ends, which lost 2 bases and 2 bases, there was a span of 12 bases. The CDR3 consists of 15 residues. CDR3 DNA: TGTGCCAGCAGCTTATCGCTCAGTCTCACAGATACGCAGTATTTT. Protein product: CASSLSLSLTDTQYF.

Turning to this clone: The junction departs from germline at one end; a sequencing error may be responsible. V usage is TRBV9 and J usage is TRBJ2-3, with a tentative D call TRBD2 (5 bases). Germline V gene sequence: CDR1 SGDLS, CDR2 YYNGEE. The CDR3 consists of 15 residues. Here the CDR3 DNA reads TGTGCCAGCAGCCCAGCGGCAGCCTCCACAAATACGCAGTATTTT. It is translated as CASSPAAASTNTQYF.

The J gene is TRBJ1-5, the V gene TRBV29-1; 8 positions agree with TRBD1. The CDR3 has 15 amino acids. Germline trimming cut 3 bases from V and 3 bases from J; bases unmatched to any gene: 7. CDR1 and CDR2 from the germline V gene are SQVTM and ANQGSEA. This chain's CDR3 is CSVDRGLAPNQPQHF. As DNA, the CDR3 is TGCAGCGTTGACAGGGGGCTGGCCCCCAATCAGCCCCAGCATTTT. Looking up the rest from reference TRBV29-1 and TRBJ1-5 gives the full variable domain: SAVISQKPSRDICQRGTSLTIQCQVDSQVTMMFWYRQQPGQSLTLIATANQGSEATYESGFVIDKFPISRPNLTFSTLTVSNMSPEDSSIYLCSVDRGLAPNQPQHFGDGTRLSIL.

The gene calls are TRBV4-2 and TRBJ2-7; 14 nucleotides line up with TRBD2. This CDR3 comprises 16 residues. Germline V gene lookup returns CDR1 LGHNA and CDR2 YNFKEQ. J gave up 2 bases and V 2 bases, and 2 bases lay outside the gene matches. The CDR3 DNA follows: TGTGCCAGCAGCCAATCGACTAGCGGGGGGGCCTACGAGCAGTACTTC. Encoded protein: CASSQSTSGGAYEQYF.

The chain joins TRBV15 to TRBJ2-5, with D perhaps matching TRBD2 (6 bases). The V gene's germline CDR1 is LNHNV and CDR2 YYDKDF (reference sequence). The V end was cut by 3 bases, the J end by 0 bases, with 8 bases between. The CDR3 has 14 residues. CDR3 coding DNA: TGTGCCACCAGCAGGGGGGACTACCAAGAGACCCAGTACTTC. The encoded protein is CATSRGDYQETQYF.

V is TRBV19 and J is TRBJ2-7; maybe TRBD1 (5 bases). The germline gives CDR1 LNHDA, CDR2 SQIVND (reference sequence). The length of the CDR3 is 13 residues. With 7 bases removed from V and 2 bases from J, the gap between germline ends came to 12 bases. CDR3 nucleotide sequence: TGTGCCAGTAAGGGCAGGGATGCCTACGAGCAGTACTTC. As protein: CASKGRDAYEQYF.

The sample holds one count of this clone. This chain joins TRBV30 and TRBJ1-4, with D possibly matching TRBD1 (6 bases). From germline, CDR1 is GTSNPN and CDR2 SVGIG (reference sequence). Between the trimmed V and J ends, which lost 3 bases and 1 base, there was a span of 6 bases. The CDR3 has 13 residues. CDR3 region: CAWSRGTNEKLFF. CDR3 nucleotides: TGTGCCTGGAGCAGGGGAACTAATGAAAAACTGTTTTTT.